These T cell receptor beta chains were read from a single sample in a study of control samples from healthy donors and cancer patients. Method: immunoSEQ multiplex PCR; TCRdb's copy keeps in-frame clones and lacks some. The table lists 65,000 to 90,000 clones, 94% of them singletons. The sequencing sample was made of blood. The receptor set was obtained from a woman aged 25 to 39 in good health. Both conserved end residues are part of each CDR3. Each record gives: D gene, clone size, J gene, V gene, CDR3 DNA, CDR3 protein. The D gene is left open where the match is weak. Clone size is shown for a subset of rows, as once, few, many or a class of expanded clone.

>TRBD1|-|TRBJ1-4|TRBV5-4
TGTGCCAGCAGCTTAGGGACAGCCTCAGCTCGAGGGGAAAAACTGTTTTTT
CASSLGTASARGEKLFF
>-|-|TRBJ2-2|TRBV19
TGTGCCAGTAGTAAAGGCCTAGAAGGGACCGGGGAGCTGTTTTTT
CASSKGLEGTGELFF
>-|once|TRBJ2-3|TRBV5-4
TGTGCCAGCAGCCCAGGAGGGGGGGCCACAGATACGCAGTATTTT
CASSPGGGATDTQYF
>-|-|TRBJ1-1|TRBV5-1
TGCGCCAGCAGAGCCCTATTCAGGACTGAAGCTTTCTTT
CASRALFRTEAFF
>TRBD2|once|TRBJ2-3|TRBV19
TGTGCCAGTAGTATCGACAGCCCGACTAGCGGGGGGGCATCAGATACGCAGTATTTT
CASSIDSPTSGGASDTQYF
>-|few|TRBJ2-3|TRBV9
TGTGCCAGCAGCGTAAATCTAGCCCCAGATACGCAGTATTTT
CASSVNLAPDTQYF
>-|-|TRBJ1-1|TRBV9
TGTGCCAGCAGCCCTCGACAGGCCAGTGAAGCTTTCTTT
CASSPRQASEAFF
>-|-|TRBJ2-3|TRBV2
TGTGCCAGCAGTGTGGAGGGGGGAGTAACAGATACGCAGTATTTT
CASSVEGGVTDTQYF
>-|once|TRBJ1-5|TRBV6-5
TGTGCCAGCAGTACTGTGGAGCCCCAGCATTTT
CASSTVEPQHF
>-|-|TRBJ1-3|TRBV28
TGTGCCAGCAGTTCACACGGGACGGCTGGAAACACCATATATTTT
CASSSHGTAGNTIYF
>TRBD2|-|TRBJ2-5|TRBV4-2
TGTGCCAGCAGCCAAGAGGCGGGGGGGCCGGAGACCCAGTACTTC
CASSQEAGGPETQYF
>-|-|TRBJ1-1|TRBV7-9
TGTGCCAGCACAAGATGGGGGGGACAGAACACTGAAGCTTTCTTT
CASTRWGGQNTEAFF
>-|-|TRBJ1-6|TRBV7-6
TGTGCCAGCAGCGTACAGTACTCCTATAATTCACCCCTCCACTTT
CASSVQYSYNSPLHF
>-|-|TRBJ1-1|TRBV27
TGTGCCAGCTCAGACCTAATGAACACTGAAGCTTTCTTT
CASSDLMNTEAFF
>-|once|TRBJ1-1|TRBV5-6
TGTGCCAGCAAGCCACAGGGTGGGGACACTGAAGCTTTCTTT
CASKPQGGDTEAFF
>-|-|TRBJ2-2|TRBV2
TGTGCCAGCAGTGCCGTACCGCCGAACACCGGGGAGCTGTTTTTT
CASSAVPPNTGELFF
>-|-|TRBJ1-6|TRBV30
TGTGCCTACGGGGGATTCTCGAACTATAATTCACCCCTCCACTTT
CAYGGFSNYNSPLHF
>-|-|TRBJ1-1|TRBV19
TGTGCCAGTAGTATAGATAGGGGGGGCGTCACTGAAGCTTTCTTT
CASSIDRGGVTEAFF
>TRBD2|-|TRBJ2-1|TRBV7-9
TGTGCCAGCAGTGCGCGCGGGGGGGCCTACAATGAGCAGTTCTTC
CASSARGGAYNEQFF
>-|-|TRBJ1-1|TRBV27
TGTGCCAGCAGTCCCTGGACAAATGAAAGGAAAGCTTTCTTT
CASSPWTNERKAFF
>-|-|TRBJ2-5|TRBV7-9
TGTGCCAGCAGCCCACGCACAGGGTTTGAGGGGGAGACCCAGTACTTC
CASSPRTGFEGETQYF
>TRBD1|-|TRBJ1-5|TRBV28
TGTGCCAGCAGGGAGGACAGGAGGAAGGGGTACAGCAATCAGCCCCAGCATTTT
CASREDRRKGYSNQPQHF
>-|-|TRBJ1-2|TRBV15
TGTGCCACCAGCCGGGGGGGGACACAGCTAAACTATGGCTACACCTTC
CATSRGGTQLNYGYTF
>TRBD2|-|TRBJ2-3|TRBV6-5
TGTGCCAGCATGCAGCGGGGGGGCGTAGATACGCAGTATTTT
CASMQRGGVDTQYF
>TRBD1|-|TRBJ2-1|TRBV5-1
TGCGCCAGCAGCTTGGCCGGACAGGTACTAGGTTTATACAATGAGCAGTTCTTC
CASSLAGQVLGLYNEQFF
>-|-|TRBJ1-5|TRBV6-5
TGTGCCAGCAGGCTAAACAGGGACGGCAATCAGCCCCAGCATTTT
CASRLNRDGNQPQHF
>-|once|TRBJ1-1|TRBV7-9
TGTGCCAGCAGCAAGACTGAAGCTTTCTTT
CASSKTEAFF
>-|-|TRBJ1-2|TRBV24-1
TGTGCCACCAGTGCCGGGGGGAGATATGGCTACACCTTC
CATSAGGRYGYTF
>-|-|TRBJ2-4|TRBV3-1/TRBV3-2
TGTGCCAGCAGCGACCGGTTTAATTTGGACATTCAGTACTTC
CASSDRFNLDIQYF
>TRBD2|-|TRBJ2-1|TRBV7-9
TGTGCCAGCAGCTCCTCGGGGGGACTAATCGATGAGCAGTTCTTC
CASSSSGGLIDEQFF
>TRBD1|-|TRBJ1-3|TRBV27
TGTGCCAGCAGTTGGACAGGGATCCCTGGAAACACCATATATTTT
CASSWTGIPGNTIYF
>-|-|TRBJ1-4|TRBV5-1
TGCGCCAGCAGCTTGGCGGCGGCCTCAACTAATGAAAAACTGTTTTTT
CASSLAAASTNEKLFF
>TRBD1|-|TRBJ1-4|TRBV6-4
TGTGCCAGCAGACAACTCCATCCGGGACAGGGTTCTAATGAAAAACTGTTTTTT
CASRQLHPGQGSNEKLFF
>-|once|TRBJ1-1|TRBV9
TGTGCCAGCAGCCTAGGGGGGGACACTGAAGCTTTCTTT
CASSLGGDTEAFF
>-|-|TRBJ1-2|TRBV3-1/TRBV3-2
TGTGCCAGCAGCCAAGAGATAACTAGTGAAGACTACACCTTC
CASSQEITSEDYTF
>-|once|TRBJ1-3|TRBV5-1
TGCGCCAGCAGTCTCGGGGGACACCGATCTGGAAACACCATATATTTT
CASSLGGHRSGNTIYF
>-|-|TRBJ1-2|TRBV7-2
TGTGCCAGCAGCGTACAGGATAACTATGGCTACACCTTC
CASSVQDNYGYTF
>-|-|TRBJ2-2|TRBV6-5
TGTGCCAGCAGTTACTCGTCGAGGGTGAGGGCCGGGGAGCTGTTTTTT
CASSYSSRVRAGELFF
>TRBD2|-|TRBJ2-2|TRBV14
TGTGCCAGCAGCCAACAATCGCGGGGGGGCGTAACCGGGGAGCTGTTTTTT
CASSQQSRGGVTGELFF
>-|-|TRBJ2-3|TRBV5-1
TGCGCCAGCAGCTTGGTTTCGAAGGAAGATACGCAGTATTTT
CASSLVSKEDTQYF
>-|-|TRBJ2-6|TRBV3-1/TRBV3-2
TGTGCCAGCAAGGCCGGTATTGGCTCTGGGGCCAACGTCCTGACTTTC
CASKAGIGSGANVLTF
>-|-|TRBJ1-1|TRBV9
TGTGCCAGCAGCCTCGTGACAGGTACCACTGAAGCTTTCTTT
CASSLVTGTTEAFF
>-|-|TRBJ2-1|TRBV21-1
TGTGCCAGTTTAGCGTACAATGAGCAGTTCTTC
CASLAYNEQFF
>-|-|TRBJ1-3|TRBV6-6
TGTGCCAGCAGTCTCAGAAACACCATATATTTT
CASSLRNTIYF
>-|-|TRBJ2-2|TRBV10-2
TGCGCCAGCAGTGAAATGGGTGGGGCCGGGGCCGGGGAGCTGTTTTTT
CASSEMGGAGAGELFF
>-|-|TRBJ1-3|TRBV7-2
TGTGCCAGCAGCTCCCCAGGAAACACCATATATTTT
CASSSPGNTIYF
>-|-|TRBJ2-2|TRBV6-5
TGTGCCAGCAGTTTTACTAGCAACACCGGGGAGCTGTTTTTT
CASSFTSNTGELFF
>-|-|TRBJ1-2|TRBV6-1
TGTGCCAGCAGTGATGCTATTGGGGCCGGTAACTATGGCTACACCTTC
CASSDAIGAGNYGYTF